A selection of T cell receptor beta chains follows, all from one sample in a study of beta chain features in type 1 diabetes. Some clones are missing from TCRdb's copy, which holds only in-frame ones; the method was immunoSEQ multiplex PCR. The data contain under 450,000 clones, more than 11% of them singletons. The specimen sequenced was naive CD4+ T cells from blood. These receptors all come from a man aged 30 to 45 in good health. The CDR3 runs from the conserved cysteine through the conserved F or W. The D gene is left open where the match is weak. Not all rows give a size; the values are once, few, many and, for expanded clones, a class.

J | size | D | V | CDR3 | DNA
TRBJ2-2 | few | NA | TRBV9 | CASSVVSGTGELFF | TGTGCCAGCAGCGTAGTTTCAGGCACCGGGGAGCTGTTTTTT
TRBJ2-1 | few | TRBD2 | TRBV9 | CASSVGASGDYNEQFF | TGTGCCAGCAGCGTAGGTGCTAGCGGGGATTACAATGAGCAGTTCTTC
TRBJ2-7 | few | NA | TRBV28 | CASSGQLGEQYF | TGTGCCAGCAGTGGACAGCTGGGCGAGCAGTACTTC
TRBJ2-3 | few | NA | TRBV29-1 | CSVGFLDTDTQYF | TGCAGCGTTGGTTTTTTAGATACAGATACGCAGTATTTT
TRBJ2-7 | NA | TRBD1 | TRBV5-1 | CASSRDRPPEEQYF | TGCGCCAGCAGCCGGGACAGGCCACCGGAGGAGCAGTACTTC
TRBJ2-3 | few | TRBD2 | TRBV7-8 | CASSLLRGADTQYF | TGTGCCAGCAGCTTGCTACGGGGGGCAGATACGCAGTATTTT
TRBJ1-1 | few | NA | TRBV18 | CASSPGTTNTEAFF | TGTGCCAGCTCACCCGGGACAACTAACACTGAAGCTTTCTTT
TRBJ2-3 | few | NA | TRBV15 | CATSRDALATDTQYF | TGTGCCACCAGCAGAGATGCTCTAGCGACAGATACGCAGTATTTT
TRBJ1-6 | NA | NA | TRBV14 | CASSLGRSPLHF | TGTGCCAGCAGCTTAGGGCGTTCACCCCTCCACTTT
TRBJ1-2 | few | TRBD1 | TRBV29-1 | CSALETGGSGYTF | TGCAGCGCACTCGAGACAGGGGGGTCCGGCTACACCTTC
TRBJ2-7 | NA | TRBD1 | TRBV4-3 | CASSQARTGGLNEQYF | TGCGCCAGCAGCCAAGCCCGTACAGGGGGCTTAAATGAGCAGTACTTC
TRBJ1-5 | NA | NA | TRBV7-9 | CASSLYGEGNQPQHF | TGTGCCAGCAGCTTATATGGAGAGGGCAATCAGCCCCAGCATTTT
TRBJ1-1 | few | TRBD1 | TRBV7-2 | CASKGQGYTEAFF | TGTGCCAGCAAAGGACAGGGATACACTGAAGCTTTCTTT
TRBJ1-3 | NA | NA | TRBV30 | CAWSIVTGNTIYF | TGTGCCTGGAGTATTGTAACTGGAAACACCATATATTTT
TRBJ1-5 | few | NA | TRBV9 | CASSPDPRSNQPQHF | TGTGCCAGCAGCCCAGATCCTAGGAGCAATCAGCCCCAGCATTTT
TRBJ2-1 | once | NA | TRBV29-1 | CSVESEQFF | TGCAGCGTTGAATCTGAGCAGTTCTTC
TRBJ2-3 | NA | NA | TRBV5-1 | CASSLARDTDTQYF | TGCGCCAGCAGCTTAGCCAGGGACACAGATACGCAGTATTTT
TRBJ2-3 | few | NA | TRBV5-1 | CASSLSGTSIYTDTQYF | TGCGCCAGCAGCTTGTCGGGGACTTCTATCTACACAGATACGCAGTATTTT
TRBJ2-5 | few | TRBD1 | TRBV30 | CAWRGTGSRGTQYF | TGTGCCTGGAGGGGGACAGGGAGTCGTGGGACCCAGTACTTC
TRBJ2-6 | NA | NA | TRBV5-6 | CASSKTTWLGANVLTF | TGTGCCAGCAGCAAGACTACGTGGCTTGGGGCCAACGTCCTGACTTTC
TRBJ2-4 | few | NA | TRBV5-4 | CASSPDWGQNIQYF | TGTGCCAGCAGCCCGGACTGGGGGCAAAACATTCAGTACTTC
TRBJ2-6 | few | TRBD1 | TRBV25-1 | CASSGTGGAGANVLTF | TGTGCCAGCAGTGGGACAGGGGGCGCAGGGGCCAACGTCCTGACTTTC
TRBJ1-1 | NA | NA | TRBV7-2 | CASSLWVGVGAFF | TGTGCCAGCAGCTTATGGGTGGGAGTCGGGGCTTTCTTT
TRBJ1-2 | many | NA | TRBV30 | CAWSGTIGNGYTF | TGTGCCTGGAGCGGGACAATCGGGAATGGCTACACCTTC
TRBJ2-3 | many | NA | TRBV5-6 | CASSLADTQYF | TGTGCCAGCAGCTTGGCGGATACGCAGTATTTT
TRBJ2-7 | NA | NA | TRBV25-1 | CASSRFTGPSSEQYF | TGTGCCAGCAGTCGTTTTACAGGTCCCAGTTCAGAGCAGTACTTC
TRBJ1-1 | few | NA | TRBV7-9 | CASSFPITGFTAFF | TGTGCCAGCAGCTTCCCTATTACAGGGTTCACGGCTTTCTTT
TRBJ2-3 | few | NA | TRBV15 | CATSRDRTATSTDTQYF | TGTGCCACCAGCAGAGATCGAACAGCCACTAGCACAGATACGCAGTATTTT
TRBJ1-4 | few | NA | TRBV7-2 | CASSSYREKLFF | TGTGCCAGCAGCTCCTACAGGGAAAAACTGTTTTTT
TRBJ1-2 | NA | NA | TRBV7-9 | CASSRYVGYGYTF | TGTGCCAGCAGCCGCTATGTAGGGTATGGCTACACCTTC
TRBJ2-7 | NA | NA | TRBV19 | CASSLMLDRSYEQYF | TGTGCCAGTAGTCTAATGCTGGATAGGAGCTACGAGCAGTACTTC
TRBJ1-5 | few | NA | TRBV2 | CASSGGNQPQHF | TGTGCCAGCAGTGGTGGCAATCAGCCCCAGCATTTT
TRBJ2-5 | NA | NA | TRBV23-1 | CASSQSSAPWETQYF | TGCGCCAGCAGTCAATCAAGTGCTCCCTGGGAGACCCAGTACTTC
TRBJ2-1 | few | TRBD2 | TRBV9 | CASSVLSGGLYNEQFF | TGTGCCAGCAGCGTTCTTAGCGGGGGACTATACAATGAGCAGTTCTTC
TRBJ2-3 | NA | NA | TRBV11-1 | CASSLSWGTDTQYF | TGTGCCAGCAGCTTAAGCTGGGGTACCGATACGCAGTATTTT
TRBJ1-2 | NA | NA | TRBV2 | CASRPDSDGYTF | TGTGCCAGCAGGCCTGACAGTGATGGCTACACCTTC
TRBJ2-5 | NA | TRBD2 | TRBV7-7 | CASPAPGGSGKTQYF | TGTGCTAGCCCTGCGCCCGGCGGGAGCGGAAAGACCCAGTACTTC
TRBJ1-1 | once | NA | TRBV25-1 | CASRTDTLNTEAFF | TGTGCCAGCCGTACCGATACATTGAACACTGAAGCTTTCTTT
TRBJ2-1 | few | NA | TRBV7-2 | CASARDDVYNEQFF | TGTGCCAGCGCCCGGGACGACGTCTACAATGAGCAGTTCTTC
TRBJ2-2 | few | NA | TRBV10-3 | CAISEGQATGELFF | TGTGCCATCAGTGAGGGGCAGGCCACCGGGGAGCTGTTTTTT
TRBJ2-1 | NA | NA | TRBV6-6 | CASTGRSYNEQFF | TGTGCCAGTACAGGCCGGTCCTACAATGAGCAGTTCTTC
TRBJ2-5 | NA | TRBD1 | TRBV9 | CASSVGPGQGRMAQYF | TGTGCCAGCAGCGTAGGTCCCGGACAGGGGAGGATGGCCCAGTACTTC
TRBJ2-5 | once | TRBD2 | TRBV5-4 | CASSFGTSGGEETQYF | TGTGCCAGCAGCTTTGGGACTAGCGGGGGGGAGGAGACCCAGTACTTC
TRBJ2-1 | few | NA | TRBV11-2 | CASRNRTFGDEQFF | TGTGCCAGCAGAAACAGGACGTTCGGCGATGAGCAGTTCTTC
TRBJ2-1 | few | TRBD1 | TRBV4-3 | CASSQGQGELNEQFF | TGCGCCAGCAGCCAAGGACAGGGAGAGCTTAATGAGCAGTTCTTC
TRBJ2-3 | few | NA | TRBV7-3 | CASSLSDRVDTQYF | TGTGCCAGCAGCTTAAGTGATCGGGTGGATACGCAGTATTTT
TRBJ2-7 | few | TRBD1 | TRBV5-1 | CASSLGGQGYEQYF | TGCGCCAGCAGCTTGGGCGGACAGGGCTACGAGCAGTACTTC
TRBJ1-1 | NA | NA | TRBV20-1 | CSAKVNTEAFF | TGCAGTGCTAAAGTTAACACTGAAGCTTTCTTT
TRBJ1-1 | many | NA | TRBV27 | CASGGPEAFF | TGTGCCAGCGGTGGCCCTGAAGCTTTCTTT